This TCR beta chain stems from a study of tumor and adjacent non-tumor tissue in lung cancer. Across the study: There were some 11 adenocarcinoma, 2 squamous cell carcinoma and 1 small cell lung cancer cases. Around 4.5 million productive TCRbeta reads were obtained per sample on average. Study-level points and caveats: Patients with more diverse tumor TCRs had worse survival. TCR diversity was significantly greater in tumor than normal lung tissue.

This clonotype was found a few times. Its antigen remains unknown. The template was RNA from unsorted bulk tissue. This non-tumor lung sample came from over 3 cm beyond the tumor edge. Germline lookup yields CDR1 MNHEY and CDR2 SMNVEV (reference sequence). The CDR3 consists of 15 residues. Trimming took 0 bases from V and 2 from J, leaving 10 bases between them. TCRbeta libraries were built with three rounds of nested PCR, modified from ARM-PCR. TCRdb re-called the multiplex PCR reads through MiXCR, storing one row per CDR3 protein. This table has around 99,000 distinct CDR3 sequences, around 57% appearing once.

The gene calls are TRBV27 and TRBJ2-5; D is ambiguous. Source material: distant non-tumor lung tissue. This clonotype was obtained from a man aged 55-75 years with non-small cell lung cancer. CDR3 in amino acids: CASSLSYSKQETQYF. CDR3 DNA sequence: TGTGCCAGCAGTTTATCGTACAGTAAACAAGAGACCCAGTACTTC.